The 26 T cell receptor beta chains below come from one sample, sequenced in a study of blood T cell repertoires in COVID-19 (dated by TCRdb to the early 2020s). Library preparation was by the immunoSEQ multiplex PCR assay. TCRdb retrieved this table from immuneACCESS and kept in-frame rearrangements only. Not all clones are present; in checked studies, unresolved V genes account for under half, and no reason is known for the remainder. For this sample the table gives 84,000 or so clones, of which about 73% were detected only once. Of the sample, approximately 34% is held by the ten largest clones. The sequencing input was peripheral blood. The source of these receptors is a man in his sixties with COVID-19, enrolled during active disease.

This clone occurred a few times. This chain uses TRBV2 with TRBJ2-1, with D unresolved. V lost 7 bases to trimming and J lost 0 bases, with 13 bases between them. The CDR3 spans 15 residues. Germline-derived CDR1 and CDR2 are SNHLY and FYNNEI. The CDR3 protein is CASIKAGSSYNEQFF. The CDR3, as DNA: TGTGCCAGCATCAAAGCAGGAAGCTCCTACAATGAGCAGTTCTTC.

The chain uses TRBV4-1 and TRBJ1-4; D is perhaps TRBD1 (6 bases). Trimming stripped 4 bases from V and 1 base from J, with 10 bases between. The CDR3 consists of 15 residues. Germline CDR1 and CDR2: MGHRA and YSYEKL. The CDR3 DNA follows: TGCGCCAGCAGCCCAGAGGACAGAACTAATGAAAAACTGTTTTTT. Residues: CASSPEDRTNEKLFF.

The CDR3 sequence: CASSFGDTEAFF. For the CDR3, the DNA is TGTGCCAGCAGTTTCGGAGACACTGAAGCTTTCTTT. V and J are TRBV12-3 or TRBV12-4 and TRBJ1-1, with D uncertain. V lost 3 bases and J lost 3, with 5 bases in between. The CDR3 covers 12 residues.

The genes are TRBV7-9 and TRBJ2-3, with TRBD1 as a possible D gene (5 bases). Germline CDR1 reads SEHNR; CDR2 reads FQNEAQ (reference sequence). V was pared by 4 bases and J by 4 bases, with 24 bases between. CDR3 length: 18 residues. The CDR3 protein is CASSSRVPRVGVSDTQYF. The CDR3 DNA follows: TGTGCCAGCAGCTCCCGTGTCCCCAGGGTTGGGGTGTCAGATACGCAGTATTTT.

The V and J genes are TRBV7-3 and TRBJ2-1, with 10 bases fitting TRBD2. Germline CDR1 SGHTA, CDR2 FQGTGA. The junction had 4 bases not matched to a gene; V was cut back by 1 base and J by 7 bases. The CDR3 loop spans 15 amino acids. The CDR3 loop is CASSLMSSGGNEQFF. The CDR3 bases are TGTGCCAGCAGCTTAATGTCTAGCGGGGGAAATGAGCAGTTCTTC. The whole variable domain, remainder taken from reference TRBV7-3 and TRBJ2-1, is GAGVSQTPSNKVTEKGKYVELRCDPISGHTALYWYRQSLGQGPEFLIYFQGTGAADDSGLPNDRFFAVRPEGSVSTLKIQRTERGDSAVYLCASSLMSSGGNEQFFGPGTRLTVL.

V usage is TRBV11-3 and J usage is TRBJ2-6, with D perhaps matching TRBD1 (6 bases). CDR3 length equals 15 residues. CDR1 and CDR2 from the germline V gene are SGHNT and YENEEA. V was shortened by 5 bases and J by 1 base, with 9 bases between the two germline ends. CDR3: CASSHGQSGANVLTF. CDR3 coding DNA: TGTGCCAGCAGCCATGGACAGTCTGGGGCCAACGTCCTGACTTTC. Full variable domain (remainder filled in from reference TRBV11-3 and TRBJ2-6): EAGVVQSPRYKIIEKKQPVAFWCNPISGHNTLYWYLQNLGQGPELLIRYENEEAVDDSQLPKDRFSAERLKGVDSTLKIQPAELGDSAVYLCASSHGQSGANVLTFGAGSRLTVL.

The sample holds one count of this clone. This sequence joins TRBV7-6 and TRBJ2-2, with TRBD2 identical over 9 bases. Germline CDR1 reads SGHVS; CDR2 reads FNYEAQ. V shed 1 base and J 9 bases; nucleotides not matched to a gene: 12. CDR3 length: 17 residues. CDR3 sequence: CASSLVGREGPWRELFF. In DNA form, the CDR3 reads TGTGCCAGCAGCTTAGTTGGGCGGGAGGGCCCTTGGCGGGAGCTGTTTTTT. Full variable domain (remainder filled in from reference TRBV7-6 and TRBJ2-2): GAGVSQSPRYKVTKRGQDVALRCDPISGHVSLYWYRQALGQGPEFLTYFNYEAQQDKSGLPNDRFSAERPEGSISTLTIQRTEQRDSAMYRCASSLVGREGPWRELFFGEGSRLTVL.

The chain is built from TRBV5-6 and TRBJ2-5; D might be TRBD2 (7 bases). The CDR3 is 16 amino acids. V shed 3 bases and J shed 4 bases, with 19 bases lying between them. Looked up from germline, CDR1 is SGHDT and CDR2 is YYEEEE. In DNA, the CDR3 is TGTGCCAGCAGCTGGGGGGGCGGTAATGGCGGAGAGACCCAGTACTTC. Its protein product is CASSWGGGNGGETQYF. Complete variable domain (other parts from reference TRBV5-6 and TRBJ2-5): DAGVTQSPTHLIKTRGQQVTLRCSPKSGHDTVSWYQQALGQGPQFIFQYYEEEERQRGNFPDRFSGHQFPNYSSELNVNALLLGDSALYLCASSWGGGNGGETQYFGPGTRLLVL.

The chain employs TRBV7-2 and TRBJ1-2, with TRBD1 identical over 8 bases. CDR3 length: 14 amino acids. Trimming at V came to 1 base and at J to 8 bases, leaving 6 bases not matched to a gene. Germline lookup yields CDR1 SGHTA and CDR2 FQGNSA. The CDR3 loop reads CASSLGQGAGGYTF. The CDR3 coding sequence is TGTGCCAGCAGCTTAGGTCAGGGGGCTGGGGGCTACACCTTC.

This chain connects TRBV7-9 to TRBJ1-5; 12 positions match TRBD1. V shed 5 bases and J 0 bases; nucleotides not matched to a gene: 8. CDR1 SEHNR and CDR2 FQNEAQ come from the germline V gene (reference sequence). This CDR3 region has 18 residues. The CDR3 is CASSGWDRGPGSNQPQHF. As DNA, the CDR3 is TGTGCCAGCAGCGGGTGGGACAGGGGGCCGGGTAGCAATCAGCCCCAGCATTTT.

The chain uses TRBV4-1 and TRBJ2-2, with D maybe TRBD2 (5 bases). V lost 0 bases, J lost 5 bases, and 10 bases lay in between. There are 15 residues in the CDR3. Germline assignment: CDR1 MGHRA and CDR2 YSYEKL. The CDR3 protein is CASSQDQAATGELFF. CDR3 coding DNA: TGCGCCAGCAGCCAAGACCAAGCGGCTACCGGGGAGCTGTTTTTT.

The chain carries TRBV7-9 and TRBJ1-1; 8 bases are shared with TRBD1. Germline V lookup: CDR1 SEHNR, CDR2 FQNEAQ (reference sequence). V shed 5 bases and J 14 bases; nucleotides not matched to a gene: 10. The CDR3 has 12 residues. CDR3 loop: CASSPREDRDFF. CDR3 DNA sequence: TGTGCCAGCAGCCCCAGAGAGGACAGGGACTTCTTT.

CDR3 DNA: TGTGCCAGCAGCGGGGGGGGCAGGGCTCACACAGATACGCAGTATTTT. Its translation: CASSGGGRAHTDTQYF. The chain employs TRBV9 and TRBJ2-3; D is possibly TRBD2 (7 bases). Looked up from germline, CDR1 is SGDLS and CDR2 is YYNGEE. This CDR3 is built from 16 residues. With 3 bases removed from V and 2 bases from J, the gap between germline ends came to 16 bases.

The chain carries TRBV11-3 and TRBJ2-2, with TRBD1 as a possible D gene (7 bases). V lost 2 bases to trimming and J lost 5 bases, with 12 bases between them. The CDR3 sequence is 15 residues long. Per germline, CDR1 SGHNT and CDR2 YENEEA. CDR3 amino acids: CASSLRDSGTGELFF. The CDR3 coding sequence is TGTGCCAGCAGCTTAAGGGACAGCGGGACCGGGGAGCTGTTTTTT.

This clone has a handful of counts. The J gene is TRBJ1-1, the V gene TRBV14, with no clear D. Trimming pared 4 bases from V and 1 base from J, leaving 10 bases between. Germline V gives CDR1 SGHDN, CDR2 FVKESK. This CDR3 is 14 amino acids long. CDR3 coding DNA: TGTGCCAGCAGCCGCCAAGCCTGGAACACTGAAGCTTTCTTT. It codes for CASSRQAWNTEAFF. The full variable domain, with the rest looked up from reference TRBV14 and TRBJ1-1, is EAGVTQFPSHSVIEKGQTVTLRCDPISGHDNLYWYRRVMGKEIKFLLHFVKESKQDESGMPNNRFLAERTGGTYSTLKVQPAELEDSGVYFCASSRQAWNTEAFFGQGTRLTVV.

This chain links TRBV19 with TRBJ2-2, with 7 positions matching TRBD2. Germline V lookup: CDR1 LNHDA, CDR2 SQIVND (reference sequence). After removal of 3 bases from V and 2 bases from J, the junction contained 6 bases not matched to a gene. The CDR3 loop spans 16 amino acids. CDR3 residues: CASSISRGGNTGELFF. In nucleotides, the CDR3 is TGTGCCAGTAGTATTTCGCGCGGGGGAAACACCGGGGAGCTGTTTTTT.

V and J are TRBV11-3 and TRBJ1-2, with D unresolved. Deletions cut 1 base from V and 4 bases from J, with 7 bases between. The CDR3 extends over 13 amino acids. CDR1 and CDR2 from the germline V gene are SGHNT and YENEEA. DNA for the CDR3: TGTGCCAGCAGCTTAGGAGGAATCTATGGCTACACCTTC. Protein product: CASSLGGIYGYTF.

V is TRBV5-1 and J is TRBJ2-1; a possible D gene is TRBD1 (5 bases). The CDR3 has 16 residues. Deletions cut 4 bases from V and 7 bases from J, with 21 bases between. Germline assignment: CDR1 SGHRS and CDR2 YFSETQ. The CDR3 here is CASSPVGQTLGNEQFF. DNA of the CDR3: TGCGCCAGCAGCCCCGTGGGGCAGACCTTGGGGAATGAGCAGTTCTTC.

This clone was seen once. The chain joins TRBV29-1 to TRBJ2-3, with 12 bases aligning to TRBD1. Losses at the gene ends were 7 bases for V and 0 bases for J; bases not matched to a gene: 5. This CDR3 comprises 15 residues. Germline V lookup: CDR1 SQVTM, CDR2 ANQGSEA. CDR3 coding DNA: TGCAGCGGGGGACAGGGGGCCGATAGCACAGATACGCAGTATTTT. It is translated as CSGGQGADSTDTQYF.

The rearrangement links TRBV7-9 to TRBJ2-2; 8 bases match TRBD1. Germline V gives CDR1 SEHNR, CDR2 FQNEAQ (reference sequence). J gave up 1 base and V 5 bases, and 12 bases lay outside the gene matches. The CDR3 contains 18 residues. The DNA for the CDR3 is TGTGCCAGCAGCCCTCAGGGGGCGGGCCTAGGGAACACCGGGGAGCTGTTTTTT. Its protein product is CASSPQGAGLGNTGELFF.

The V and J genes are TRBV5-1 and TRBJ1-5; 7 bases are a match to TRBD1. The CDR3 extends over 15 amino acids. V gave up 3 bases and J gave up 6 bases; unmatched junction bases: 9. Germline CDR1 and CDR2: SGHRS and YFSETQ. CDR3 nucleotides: TGCGCCAGCAGCTCCGGAGAGGGGGCGATTCAGCCCCAGCATTTT. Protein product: CASSSGEGAIQPQHF.

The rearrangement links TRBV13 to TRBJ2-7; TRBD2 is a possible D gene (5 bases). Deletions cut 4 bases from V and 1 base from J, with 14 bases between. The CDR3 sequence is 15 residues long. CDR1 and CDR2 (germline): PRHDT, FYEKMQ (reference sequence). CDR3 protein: CASSWEHKGSYEQYF. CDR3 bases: TGTGCCAGCAGCTGGGAGCACAAAGGTTCCTACGAGCAGTACTTC. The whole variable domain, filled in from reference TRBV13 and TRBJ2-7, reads AAGVIQSPRHLIKEKRETATLKCYPIPRHDTVYWYQQGPGQDPQFLISFYEKMQSDKGSIPDRFSAQQFSDYHSELNMSSLELGDSALYFCASSWEHKGSYEQYFGPGTRLTVT.

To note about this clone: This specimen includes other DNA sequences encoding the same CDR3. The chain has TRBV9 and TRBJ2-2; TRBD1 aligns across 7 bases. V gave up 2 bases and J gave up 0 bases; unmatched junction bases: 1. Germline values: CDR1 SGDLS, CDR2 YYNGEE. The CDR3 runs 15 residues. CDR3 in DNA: TGTGCCAGCAGCGTTGGGACAGCGAACACCGGGGAGCTGTTTTTT. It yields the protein CASSVGTANTGELFF.

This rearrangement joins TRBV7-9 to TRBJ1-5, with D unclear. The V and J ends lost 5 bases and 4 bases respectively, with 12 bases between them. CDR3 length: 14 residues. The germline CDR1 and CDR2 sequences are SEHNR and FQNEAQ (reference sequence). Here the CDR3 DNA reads TGTGCCAGCAGCCCGGGGTCGGTAAATCAGCCCCAGCATTTT. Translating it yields CASSPGSVNQPQHF.

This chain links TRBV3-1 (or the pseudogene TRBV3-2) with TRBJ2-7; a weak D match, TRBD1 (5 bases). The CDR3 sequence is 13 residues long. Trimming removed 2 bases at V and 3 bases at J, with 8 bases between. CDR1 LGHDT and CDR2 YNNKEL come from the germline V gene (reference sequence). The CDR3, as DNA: TGTGCCAGCAGCCAAAACAGGTTCTACGAGCAGTACTTC. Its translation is CASSQNRFYEQYF.

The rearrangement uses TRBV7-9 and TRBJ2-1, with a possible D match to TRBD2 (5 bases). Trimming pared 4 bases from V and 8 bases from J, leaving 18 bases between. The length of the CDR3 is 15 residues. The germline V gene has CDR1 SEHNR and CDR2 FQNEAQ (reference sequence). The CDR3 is CASSSLGERVHEQFF. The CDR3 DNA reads TGTGCCAGCAGCTCTCTGGGAGAACGGGTCCATGAGCAGTTCTTC.